This T cell receptor beta chain was profiled in a study of blood T cell dynamics during melanoma immunotherapy. Using immunoSEQ multiplex PCR, the repertoire was profiled, and TCRdb retains in-frame clones only, with some absent. In the table there are about 15,000 clones, around 85% of which are singletons. Per the germline V gene, CDR1 is SGHRS and CDR2 is YFSETQ. The V segment lost 0 bases and the J segment 6 bases; nucleotides outside the gene matches: 5. The CDR3 runs to 14 residues. Indicated time point: week 3, after first cycle of checkpoint inhibitor. This chain links TRBV5-1 with TRBJ2-7; 8 positions match TRBD1. The sequencing used blood, collected from a patient treated with checkpoint blockade. The sequence was collected from a human donor with melanoma. CDR3 sequence (DNA): TGCGCCAGCAGCTTGGGGGACAGGTACGGCGAGCAGTACTTC. Amino acid sequence: CASSLGDRYGEQYF.